This TCR beta chain was captured by sequencing in a study of cytomegalovirus exposure and HLA in healthy donors. The CDR3 runs 15 residues. Trimming removed 4 bases from V and 1 base from J, with 11 bases in between. Germline V gene lookup returns CDR1 SGHRS and CDR2 YFSETQ. The count of this clone is one. PCR was performed using 60 Vbeta and 13 Jbeta primers. This table comes from immunoSEQ multiplex PCR, and its TCRdb copy is limited to in-frame clones, with some not included. The table has over 150,000 clones, about 71% seen once. The sequence was obtained from a man between 50 and 59 years old in good health and CMV-seronegative. The chain couples TRBV5-1 to TRBJ2-2, with D possibly matching TRBD1 (6 bases). Input material: PBMCs. The CDR3 protein is CASSPQTGNTGELFF. As DNA, the CDR3 is TGCGCCAGCAGCCCCCAGACAGGGAACACCGGGGAGCTGTTTTTT.